Below, 25 T cell receptor beta chains from the same sample are listed, as sequenced in a study of blood T cell repertoires in COVID-19. Sequenced by immunoSEQ multiplex PCR; TCRdb stores in-frame clones only, minus some. The sample holds 50,000 to 55,000 clones, 82% seen once. What was sequenced was peripheral blood. The receptors were gathered from an older man with COVID-19, enrolled during active disease.

The CDR3 nucleotides are TGTGCCAGCAGCTTAGCGGGACAGGGGTATAATCAGCCCCAGCATTTT. It encodes CASSLAGQGYNQPQHF. This sequence joins TRBV7-2 and TRBJ1-5; 10 positions match TRBD1. Trimming at V came to 0 bases and at J to 4 bases, leaving 3 bases not matched to a gene. Germline CDR1 and CDR2: SGHTA and FQGNSA. The CDR3 is 16 residues long.

The chain recombines TRBV5-4 with TRBJ1-1; 11 positions match TRBD1. V lost 4 bases and J lost 4; bases outside the gene matches: 12. Germline V gives CDR1 SGHNT, CDR2 YYREEE (reference sequence). The CDR3 totals 17 residues. CDR3 coding DNA: TGTGCCAGCAGCCCGGGGGCAGGACAGGGGGCGGCCACTGAAGCTTTCTTT. Protein: CASSPGAGQGAATEAFF.

The V gene is TRBV18, the J gene TRBJ2-7; 9 nucleotides align to TRBD1. Per germline, CDR1 KGHSH and CDR2 LQKENI. This CDR3 spans 14 amino acids. V shed 1 base and J 6 bases; nucleotides not matched to a gene: 4. CDR3 residues: CASSPQQGASEQYV. The DNA of the CDR3 is TGTGCCAGCTCACCACAACAGGGGGCGTCCGAGCAGTACGTC.

This chain links TRBV7-9 with TRBJ1-4, with 7 nucleotides matching TRBD1. CDR3 length: 15 residues. The J segment lost 3 bases and the V segment lost 5 bases, leaving 6 bases of the junction unmatched. The germline gives CDR1 SEHNR, CDR2 FQNEAQ (reference sequence). The CDR3 bases are TGTGCCAGCAGCCCGAGGACAGGAGCTAATGAAAAACTGTTTTTT. Translated, it gives CASSPRTGANEKLFF.

CDR3 sequence reads: CSVEASGVPTGELFF. The CDR3 coding sequence is TGCAGCGTTGAGGCCAGCGGAGTTCCCACCGGGGAGCTGTTTTTT. The chain employs TRBV29-1 and TRBJ2-2; the D gene is possibly TRBD2 (5 bases). The CDR3 loop spans 15 amino acids. Germline CDR1 SQVTM, CDR2 ANQGSEA. The V and J ends lost 3 bases and 4 bases respectively, with 15 bases between them.

This clone appeared a few times. This sequence joins TRBV19 and TRBJ1-4; 8 nucleotides agree with TRBD1. Germline CDR1 and CDR2: LNHDA and SQIVND (reference sequence). V shed 9 bases and J 7 bases; nucleotides not matched to a gene: 4. The CDR3 has 12 amino acids. Here the CDR3 reads CASRDRTEKLFF. DNA of the CDR3: TGTGCCAGCAGGGACAGGACTGAAAAACTGTTTTTT. The whole variable domain, filled in from reference TRBV19 and TRBJ1-4, reads DGGITQSPKYLFRKEGQNVTLSCEQNLNHDAMYWYRQDPGQGLRLIYYSQIVNDFQKGDIAEGYSVSREKKESFPLTVTSAQKNPTAFYLCASRDRTEKLFFGSGTQLSVL.

The chain is built from TRBV5-1 and TRBJ2-1, with 8 bases fitting TRBD1. Germline V gene lookup returns CDR1 SGHRS and CDR2 YFSETQ. V was pared by 4 bases and J by 7 bases, with 7 bases of the junction left unmatched. The CDR3 is 14 residues long. The DNA for the CDR3 is TGCGCCAGCAGCAGGGGACAGGAATTGAATGAGCAGTTCTTC. This translates into CASSRGQELNEQFF.

J is TRBJ2-7 and V is TRBV18; no firm D call. The CDR3 length is 14 residues. The germline gives CDR1 KGHSH, CDR2 LQKENI. Trimming left V 0 bases short and J 2 bases short, with 8 bases between. The CDR3 DNA reads TGTGCCAGCTCACCACCCAGATCGCCCTACGAGCAGTACGTC. It specifies CASSPPRSPYEQYV.

The chain employs TRBV11-3 and TRBJ2-3, with 7 bases aligning to TRBD1. Trimming took 4 bases from V and 4 from J; bases not matched to a gene: 5. Germline V gene lookup returns CDR1 SGHNT and CDR2 YENEEA. The CDR3 is 14 residues long. The CDR3 spells CASSSRGSPDTQYF. The CDR3 DNA follows: TGTGCCAGCAGCTCCAGGGGGAGCCCAGATACGCAGTATTTT.

The rearrangement uses TRBV6-5 and TRBJ2-3, with 8 bases aligning to TRBD2. V trimming: 5 bases; J trimming: 4 bases; junction bases outside the gene matches: 5. Germline-derived CDR1 and CDR2 are MNHEY and SVGAGI. This CDR3 is built from 14 residues. The CDR3 region is CASSPGTRSDTQYF. The CDR3 region has the DNA TGTGCCAGCAGTCCCGGGACTAGATCAGATACGCAGTATTTT.

The rearrangement joins TRBV24-1 to TRBJ2-5, with 8 nucleotides matching TRBD1. Germline loops: CDR1 KGHDR, CDR2 SFDVKD. The J segment lost 1 base and the V segment lost 4 bases, leaving 4 bases of the junction unmatched. The CDR3 covers 15 residues. The CDR3 spells CATSEGQAFQETQYF. The CDR3 DNA sequence: TGTGCCACCAGTGAGGGACAGGCCTTCCAAGAGACCCAGTACTTC.

This chain joins TRBV6-5 and TRBJ2-5, with 7 bases fitting TRBD2. The CDR3 runs to 13 residues. Germline CDR1 and CDR2: MNHEY and SVGAGI. Trimming took 2 bases from V and 7 from J; bases not matched to a gene: 4. Here the CDR3 reads CASSYPGGGTQYF. CDR3 DNA sequence: TGTGCCAGCAGTTACCCCGGCGGGGGGACCCAGTACTTC.

The chain has TRBV6-5 and TRBJ2-2; possibly TRBD2 for D (5 bases). The ends were cut back, 6 bases at V and 7 bases at J, with 12 bases in the middle. Germline CDR1 reads MNHEY; CDR2 reads SVGAGI. The CDR3 spans 13 residues. The CDR3 protein is CASSRLRGGELFF. The DNA for the CDR3 is TGTGCCAGCAGCCGCCTACGGGGCGGGGAGCTGTTTTTT.

The chain recombines TRBV18 with TRBJ1-1, with a possible D match to TRBD1 (6 bases). Germline CDR1 reads KGHSH; CDR2 reads LQKENI. V gave up 2 bases and J gave up 0 bases, with 13 bases separating them. The CDR3 is 16 residues long. Here the CDR3 reads CASSPGQGNMNTEAFF. CDR3 nucleotide sequence: TGTGCCAGCTCACCAGGGCAGGGGAACATGAACACTGAAGCTTTCTTT. The full variable domain, in which reference TRBV18 and TRBJ1-1 provide the parts outside the CDR3, is NAGVMQNPRHLVRRRGQEARLRCSPMKGHSHVYWYRQLPEEGLKFMVYLQKENIIDESGMPKERFSAEFPKEGPSILRIQQVVRGDSAAYFCASSPGQGNMNTEAFFGQGTRLTVV.

This chain connects TRBV5-1 to TRBJ1-3; D perhaps matches TRBD1 (5 bases). V was pared by 4 bases and J by 0 bases, with 8 bases between. Germline V lookup: CDR1 SGHRS, CDR2 YFSETQ. This CDR3 is built from 14 residues. For the CDR3, the DNA is TGCGCCAGCAGCCAAGACAGCTCTGGAAACACCATATATTTT. Amino acid sequence: CASSQDSSGNTIYF.

The chain combines TRBV4-1 with TRBJ1-2, with 8 bases lining up with TRBD1. The germline gives CDR1 MGHRA, CDR2 YSYEKL. V gave up 4 bases and J gave up 0 bases; unmatched junction bases: 4. The CDR3 spans 15 residues. As DNA, the CDR3 is TGCGCCAGCAGCCGAGGGACAGGCACTAACTATGGCTACACCTTC. This sequence encodes CASSRGTGTNYGYTF.

This clone was picked up one time. The genes are TRBV27 and TRBJ1-2; unclear D gene. V lost 4 bases and J 0 bases, leaving 12 bases between the germline ends. The germline CDR1 and CDR2 sequences are MNHEY and SMNVEV (reference sequence). CDR3 length equals 15 residues. DNA of the CDR3: TGTGCCAGCAGTTCACTCCTGGTACCTAACTATGGCTACACCTTC. It codes for CASSSLLVPNYGYTF.

J is TRBJ1-1 and V is TRBV5-6; maybe TRBD1 (5 bases). Trimming stripped 0 bases from V and 0 bases from J, with 9 bases between. The CDR3 extends over 15 amino acids. Germline loops: CDR1 SGHDT, CDR2 YYEEEE. The chain's CDR3 is CASSLVRGLNTEAFF. The CDR3 DNA sequence: TGTGCCAGCAGCTTGGTTAGGGGTCTGAACACTGAAGCTTTCTTT.

This clone has just one count. J is TRBJ2-5 and V is TRBV7-7; 9 bases fit TRBD2. The CDR3 is made up of 15 amino acids. The V gene's germline CDR1 is SSHAT and CDR2 FNYEAQ (reference sequence). J gave up 5 bases and V 1 base, and 5 bases lay outside the gene matches. The CDR3 DNA follows: TGTGCCAGCAGCTTAGGCGGGGGGGCCTCCGAGACCCAGTACTTC. Its protein is CASSLGGGASETQYF.

V usage is TRBV27 and J usage is TRBJ1-6; 11 bases align to TRBD1. The germline CDR1 and CDR2 sequences are MNHEY and SMNVEV (reference sequence). V dropped 4 bases and J dropped 8; count of bases not matched to a gene: 4. The CDR3 totals 15 residues. The CDR3 region has the DNA TGTGCCAGCAGTTCCCGGACAGGGGGCTATTCACCCCTCCACTTT. As protein: CASSSRTGGYSPLHF.

The chain carries TRBV29-1 and TRBJ2-7, with D possibly TRBD1 on 5 matching bases. Germline V gene sequence: CDR1 SQVTM, CDR2 ANQGSEA. V was cut by 4 bases and J by 6 bases, with 10 bases left in between. This CDR3 spans 11 amino acids. CDR3 residues: CSVGIGVEQYV. In DNA form, the CDR3 reads TGCAGCGTTGGTATAGGGGTCGAGCAGTACGTC.

The chain carries TRBV19 and TRBJ1-5; 8 bases map to TRBD1. Germline V lookup: CDR1 LNHDA, CDR2 SQIVND (reference sequence). This CDR3 has 15 amino acids. V lost 6 bases, J lost 0 bases, and 4 bases stayed unmatched. The CDR3 is CASRTTGASNQPQHF. The CDR3 region has the DNA TGTGCCAGTAGGACGACAGGGGCTAGCAATCAGCCCCAGCATTTT. The full variable domain, its missing parts supplied by reference TRBV19 and TRBJ1-5, is DGGITQSPKYLFRKEGQNVTLSCEQNLNHDAMYWYRQDPGQGLRLIYYSQIVNDFQKGDIAEGYSVSREKKESFPLTVTSAQKNPTAFYLCASRTTGASNQPQHFGDGTRLSIL.

V is TRBV18 and J is TRBJ2-5, with D unresolved. CDR3 length: 15 residues. CDR1 and CDR2 (germline): KGHSH, LQKENI. V shed 0 bases and J shed 1 base, with 9 bases lying between them. DNA for the CDR3: TGTGCCAGCTCACCACCGACAACCACCCAAGAGACCCAGTACTTC. It specifies CASSPPTTTQETQYF.

This chain joins TRBV19 and TRBJ1-6; the D is unclear. V lost 5 bases and J 10 bases, leaving 9 bases between the germline ends. The CDR3 contains 12 residues. CDR1 and CDR2 (germline): LNHDA, SQIVND (reference sequence). CDR3 loop: CASSSPSSPLHF. The CDR3 DNA reads TGTGCCAGTAGTTCTCCGAGCTCACCCCTCCACTTT.

This clone was seen once. The J gene is TRBJ1-5, the V gene TRBV5-6; the D is unclear. CDR1 and CDR2 (germline): SGHDT, YYEEEE. The ends were cut back, 4 bases at V and 4 bases at J, with 9 bases in the middle. CDR3 length: 13 amino acids. In nucleotides, the CDR3 is TGTGCCAGCAGCCCGGGATTTAATCAGCCCCAGCATTTT. It translates to CASSPGFNQPQHF.